This section outlines one TCR beta chain sequence together with its context. These data come from a study of blood T cell repertoires in COVID-19. Study-wide context: T cells, B-cell-depleted T cells, or PBMCs provided the cDNA or gDNA that served as material.

J was trimmed by 4 bases and V by 3 bases; bases with no gene match: 8. CDR1 is SGDLS, CDR2 YYNGEE, per germline. The CDR3 has 15 residues. Participant age was about 18 to 89 years, and participants resided in fewer than 30 US areas. Profiling relied on immunoSEQ multiplex PCR, and the TCRdb table lists in-frame clones only, not all of them. This table holds some 260,000 clones, around 86% found once. The V gene is TRBV9, the J gene TRBJ1-1; 8 nucleotides align to TRBD1. Input material: PBMCs or T cells enriched from blood (not recorded which). This TCR came from a man between 35 and 55 years old who had recovered from COVID-19. The CDR3 nucleotides read TGTGCCAGCAGCGGCCTACAGGGGGGCACCACTGAAGCTTTCTTT. This translates into CASSGLQGGTTEAFF.